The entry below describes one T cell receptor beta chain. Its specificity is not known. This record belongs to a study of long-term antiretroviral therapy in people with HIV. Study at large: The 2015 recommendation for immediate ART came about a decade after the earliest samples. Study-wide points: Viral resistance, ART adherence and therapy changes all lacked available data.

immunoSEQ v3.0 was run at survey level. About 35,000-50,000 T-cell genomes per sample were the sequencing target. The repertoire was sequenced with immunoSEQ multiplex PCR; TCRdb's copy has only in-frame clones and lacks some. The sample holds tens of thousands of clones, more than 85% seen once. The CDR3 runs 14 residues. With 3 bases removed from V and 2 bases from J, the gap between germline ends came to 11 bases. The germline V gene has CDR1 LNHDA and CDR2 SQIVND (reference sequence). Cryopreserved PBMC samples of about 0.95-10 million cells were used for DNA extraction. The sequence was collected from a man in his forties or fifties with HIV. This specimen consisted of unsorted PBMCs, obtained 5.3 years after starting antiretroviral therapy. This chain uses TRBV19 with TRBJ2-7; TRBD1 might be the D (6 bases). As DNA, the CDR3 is TGTGCCAGTAGTATTACGGGACAAGCCTACGAGCAGTACTTC. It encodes CASSITGQAYEQYF.